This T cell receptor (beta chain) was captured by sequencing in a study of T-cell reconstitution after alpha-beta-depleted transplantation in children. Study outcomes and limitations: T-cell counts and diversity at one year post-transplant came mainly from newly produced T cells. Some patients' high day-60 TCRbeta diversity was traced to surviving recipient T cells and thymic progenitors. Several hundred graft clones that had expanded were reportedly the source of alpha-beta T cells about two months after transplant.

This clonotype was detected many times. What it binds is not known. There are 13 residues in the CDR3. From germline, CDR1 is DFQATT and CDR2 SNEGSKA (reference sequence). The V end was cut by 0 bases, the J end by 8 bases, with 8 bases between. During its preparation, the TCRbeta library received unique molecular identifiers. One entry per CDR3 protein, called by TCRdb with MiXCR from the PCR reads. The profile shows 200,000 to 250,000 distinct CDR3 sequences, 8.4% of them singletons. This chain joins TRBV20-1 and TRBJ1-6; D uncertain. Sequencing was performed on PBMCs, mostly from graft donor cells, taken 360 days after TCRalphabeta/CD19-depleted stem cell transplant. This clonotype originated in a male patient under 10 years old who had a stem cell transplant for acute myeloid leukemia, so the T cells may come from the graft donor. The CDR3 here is CSARDPGDSPLHF. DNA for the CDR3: TGCAGTGCTAGAGATCCAGGAGATTCACCCCTCCACTTT.